This T cell receptor beta chain was obtained from a study of CD8 T cells in Susac syndrome (dated by TCRdb to between 2018 and 2021). For the study in its entirety: The study used repertoire sequencing to test whether antigen drove CD8+ T cell activation and differentiation in Susac syndrome. The clonality of the CD8+ T cell repertoire was compared across about a dozen healthy donors, roughly 14 Susac syndrome patients and roughly 15 multiple sclerosis patients.

Peripheral blood CD8+ and CD4+ T cells from healthy donors, Susac syndrome patients and multiple sclerosis patients were profiled by high-throughput TCR beta sequencing. The multiple sclerosis controls were treatment-naive patients who had stable or active relapsing-remitting disease and met the revised McDonald criteria. Bulk CD8+ and CD4+ T cells were purified by magnetic negative isolation, while CD8+ TEMRA cells were enriched using FACS. Blood was drawn into EDTA tubes, processed within 24 hours, and PBMCs were isolated by density gradient centrifugation. PBMCs intended for TCR sequencing were cryopreserved in liquid nitrogen and thawed later in a water bath at 37 degrees C. The sorted or isolated CD4+, CD8+ and CD8+ TEMRA cells had a purity of 90% or higher. Results and caveats for the whole study, not just this receptor: The number of individuals in the TCR sequencing and HLA analysis was recognized as being relatively small.

For this clonotype: This clone's antigen is unknown. There are no base qualities to consult, and no much larger clone falls within one base.

The CDR3, from cysteine to phenylalanine, totals 12 residues. Only CDR3 DNA remains: 36 bases, in frame from the first base. Sequences DFQATT (CDR1) and SNEGSKA (CDR2) are obtained from the germline V gene (reference sequence). RNA was extracted using the RNeasy kit, and about 0.5 to 1 ug of the RNA was reverse transcribed with random hexamers. TCR beta CDR3 regions were amplified with the immunoSEQ multiplex PCR assay covering 54 Vbeta and 13 Jbeta segments. PCR amplification bias was corrected by using a synthetic template baseline for primer optimization and computational correction. The authors' pipeline ran thus. Reads were annotated to V, D and J genes according to IMGT and were analyzed with immunoSEQ Analyzer, with only productive sequences retained. To calculate clonality, Shannon entropy was normalized by log2 of the number of productive unique sequences and then subtracted from one. Public and private clones were assessed among the 100 most prevalent clones of each patient and control. Susac-specific clones were defined as absent from healthy and MS cohorts, over a thousand published viral clones and other ImmuneACCESS disease sequences. TCRdb passed the public sequencing reads through fastp at Q25 and MiXCR, retaining productive beta sequences. Every CDR3 protein is listed once, alongside the most common genes and DNA of its rows. TCRdb, rather than the study authors, made the V and J calls. The sample table shows roughly 150,000 distinct CDR3 sequences, and roughly 95% are seen once. The top ten constitute 0.14% to 0.15% of the sample.

This receptor was taken from a human donor with multiple sclerosis. The specimen was CD8+ T cells from PBMCs. This chain is built from TRBV20-1 and TRBJ2-1; the central 7 bases match TRBD2. The DNA reads TGCAGCTTAGGGACGGGGGGCAATGAGCAGTTCTTC. This sequence encodes CSLGTGGNEQFF.